The 5 T cell receptor beta chains reported below all come from one sample, sequenced in a study of technical replicates of blood from a handful of donors. Here immunoSEQ multiplex PCR was the method, and the copy in TCRdb shows in-frame clones only, minus some. This table has about 97,000 clones, over 95% appearing once. Sequencing was carried out using T cells isolated from PBMCs. These receptors came from a human donor in good health.

V usage is TRBV29-1 and J usage is TRBJ2-3, with D tentatively TRBD1 (6 bases). This CDR3 has 13 residues. The germline V gene encodes CDR1 SQVTM and CDR2 ANQGSEA. The V end lost 4 bases, the J end lost 2 bases, and 10 bases lay between the germline ends. In nucleotides, the CDR3 is TGCAGCGTTGGTCGGACAGACACAGATACGCAGTATTTT. Translating gives CSVGRTDTDTQYF.

This chain links TRBV4-1 with TRBJ1-2; D uncertain. The CDR3 is 17 amino acids. Germline V gene lookup returns CDR1 MGHRA and CDR2 YSYEKL. Trimming pared 1 base from V and 1 base from J, leaving 16 bases between. CDR3 loop: CASSQGSIRNFNYGYTF. CDR3 coding DNA: TGCGCCAGCAGCCAAGGGAGCATTCGCAACTTTAACTATGGCTACACCTTC.

In the case of this clone: The same CDR3 also results from other DNA sequences found in this sample. The rearrangement uses TRBV6-1 and TRBJ1-1; 7 bases map to TRBD1. The CDR3 has 14 residues. From germline, CDR1 is MNHNS and CDR2 SASEGT. V lost 6 bases to trimming and J lost 2 bases; unmatched junction nucleotides: 6. CDR3 in amino acids: CASRNRGGNTEAFF. As DNA, the CDR3 is TGTGCCAGCAGAAACAGAGGGGGCAACACTGAAGCTTTCTTT.

The CDR3 DNA reads as TGTGCCAGCAGTTATCAGATGTCAGGGGGTCCCTCTGGAAACACCATATATTTT. Its translation is CASSYQMSGGPSGNTIYF. The chain has TRBV7-9 and TRBJ1-3; 7 nucleotides align to TRBD1. The length of the CDR3 is 18 residues. J was trimmed by 0 bases and V by 6 bases; bases with no gene match: 14. Germline V lookup: CDR1 SEHNR, CDR2 FQNEAQ (reference sequence).

V and J are TRBV19 and TRBJ2-7, with TRBD1 identical over 7 bases. The germline gives CDR1 LNHDA, CDR2 SQIVND (reference sequence). The CDR3 is 15 residues long. J lost 1 base, V lost 6 bases, and 9 bases had no gene match. The CDR3 loop is CASRWRTGESYEQYF. CDR3 DNA: TGTGCCAGTAGATGGAGAACAGGGGAATCCTACGAGCAGTACTTC.